These T cell receptor beta chains were read from a single sample in a study of shared clonotypes between healthy human individuals. Profiled with immunoSEQ multiplex PCR; TCRdb holds only in-frame clones, not every one. The data contain 550,000 to 800,000 clones, under 80% of them singletons. The material sequenced was memory CD4+ T cells sorted from blood. The receptor set was obtained from a woman aged 25 to 45 in good health. Both conserved end residues are part of each CDR3. Fields, in order: D gene, V gene, clone size, J gene, CDR3 protein, CDR3 DNA. D genes are given only for firm matches. Clone size, where shown, is once, few, many, or a class for clones that have expanded.

D: TRBD2
V: TRBV6-5
size: few
J: TRBJ2-7
CDR3: CASTPGLAGEGEQYF
DNA: TGTGCCAGCACCCCAGGTCTAGCGGGAGAGGGCGAGCAGTACTTC

D: TRBD1
V: TRBV19
size: NA
J: TRBJ1-1
CDR3: CASNQGGAPNTEAFF
DNA: TGTGCCAGTAATCAAGGGGGCGCCCCGAACACTGAAGCTTTCTTT

D: TRBD2
V: TRBV5-1
size: NA
J: TRBJ2-2
CDR3: CASQAGGNTGELFF
DNA: TGCGCCAGCCAAGCGGGAGGGAACACCGGGGAGCTGTTTTTT

D: NA
V: TRBV7-9
size: NA
J: TRBJ1-4
CDR3: CASTPISNEKLFF
DNA: TGTGCCAGCACCCCCATTTCTAATGAAAAACTGTTTTTT

D: NA
V: TRBV4-2
size: NA
J: TRBJ2-1
CDR3: CASSQRESSYNEQFF
DNA: TGTGCCAGCAGCCAACGGGAGAGCTCCTACAATGAGCAGTTCTTC

D: NA
V: TRBV2
size: NA
J: TRBJ2-7
CDR3: CASSAGYEQYF
DNA: TGTGCCAGCAGCGCGGGTTACGAGCAGTACTTC

D: NA
V: TRBV6-1
size: few
J: TRBJ1-2
CDR3: CASTEGTLNYGYTF
DNA: TGTGCCAGCACCGAGGGGACTCTTAACTATGGCTACACCTTC

D: NA
V: TRBV6-6
size: many
J: TRBJ1-5
CDR3: CASNSDKGDQPQHF
DNA: TGTGCCAGCAATTCTGATAAGGGCGATCAGCCCCAGCATTTT

D: TRBD1
V: TRBV5-1
size: once
J: TRBJ1-1
CDR3: CASSVGPGTGGRTEAFF
DNA: TGCGCCAGCAGCGTAGGTCCCGGGACAGGGGGCAGAACTGAAGCTTTCTTT

D: TRBD1
V: TRBV5-1
size: many
J: TRBJ1-2
CDR3: CASRPGQGIYGYTF
DNA: TGCGCCAGCAGACCCGGACAGGGCATCTATGGCTACACCTTC

D: NA
V: TRBV7-8
size: NA
J: TRBJ2-1
CDR3: CASSLGRASSYNEQFF
DNA: TGTGCCAGCAGCTTAGGGCGGGCAAGCTCCTACAATGAGCAGTTCTTC

D: TRBD1
V: TRBV6-5
size: NA
J: TRBJ1-5
CDR3: CASSYQTGGQMPQHF
DNA: TGTGCCAGCAGTTACCAGACAGGGGGCCAGATGCCCCAGCATTTT

D: NA
V: TRBV10-2
size: NA
J: TRBJ2-7
CDR3: CASSESARVGLEQYF
DNA: TGCGCCAGCAGTGAGTCCGCCAGAGTAGGGCTCGAGCAGTACTTC

D: NA
V: TRBV7-2
size: few
J: TRBJ2-3
CDR3: CASSPFTDTQYF
DNA: TGTGCCAGCAGCCCGTTCACAGATACGCAGTATTTT

D: TRBD2
V: TRBV27
size: NA
J: TRBJ2-5
CDR3: CASSPWTSGRGETQYF
DNA: TGTGCCAGCAGTCCATGGACTAGCGGGAGGGGAGAGACCCAGTACTTC

D: NA
V: TRBV2
size: NA
J: TRBJ2-3
CDR3: CASTPDTDTQYF
DNA: TGTGCCAGCACGCCAGACACAGATACGCAGTATTTT

D: NA
V: TRBV11-2
size: NA
J: TRBJ2-1
CDR3: CASSWITVEQFF
DNA: TGTGCCAGCAGCTGGATCACAGTGGAGCAGTTCTTC

D: NA
V: TRBV11-2
size: NA
J: TRBJ2-3
CDR3: CASSGTSILGGDTQYF
DNA: TGTGCCAGCAGCGGGACCAGCATTTTAGGGGGAGATACGCAGTATTTT

D: TRBD1
V: TRBV28
size: NA
J: TRBJ2-7
CDR3: CASRGTGTGAYEQYF
DNA: TGTGCCAGCAGGGGGACCGGGACAGGGGCTTACGAGCAGTACTTC

D: NA
V: TRBV10-2
size: NA
J: TRBJ2-2
CDR3: CASSPSGANGELFF
DNA: TGCGCCAGCAGCCCCAGTGGGGCGAACGGGGAGCTGTTTTTT

D: TRBD2
V: TRBV5-4
size: NA
J: TRBJ2-7
CDR3: CASSQGLAVSSYEQYF
DNA: TGCGCCAGCAGCCAAGGACTAGCGGTTTCATCCTACGAGCAGTACTTC

D: NA
V: TRBV4-1
size: NA
J: TRBJ2-5
CDR3: CASSQGSSGGPETQYF
DNA: TGCGCCAGCAGCCAAGGGAGTAGCGGTGGGCCTGAGACCCAGTACTTC

D: TRBD2
V: TRBV4-2
size: NA
J: TRBJ2-1
CDR3: CASSPDRASGYNEQFF
DNA: TGTGCCAGCAGCCCCGATAGGGCTAGCGGATACAATGAGCAGTTCTTC

D: TRBD1
V: TRBV6-6
size: NA
J: TRBJ2-3
CDR3: CASSSTGGITDTQYF
DNA: TGTGCCAGCAGTTCGACAGGGGGCATCACAGATACGCAGTATTTT

D: TRBD2
V: TRBV29-1
size: NA
J: TRBJ2-5
CDR3: CSLAVQETQYF
DNA: TGCAGCCTAGCGGTACAAGAGACCCAGTACTTC

D: TRBD1
V: TRBV19
size: once
J: TRBJ1-1
CDR3: CASRDRGMNTEAFF
DNA: TGTGCCAGTCGAGACAGGGGGATGAACACTGAAGCTTTCTTT

D: TRBD2
V: TRBV7-9
size: NA
J: TRBJ2-1
CDR3: CASSPRTREHNEQFF
DNA: TGTGCCAGCAGCCCGAGGACTAGAGAACACAATGAGCAGTTCTTC